This T cell receptor beta chain came from a study of cytomegalovirus exposure and HLA in healthy donors. Findings and caveats of the study: A prior analysis recorded that most TCR beta V segments were productive about 87% or about 30% of the time. A later analysis found TCR association rates differed by HLA locus, highest for DRB1 and lowest for HLA-C. A later analysis linked a missense DCLRE1C variant to TCR beta V- and J-gene trimming.

This clone was seen only a few times. Antigen unknown. A junction end diverges from the germline sequence, so it may reflect a read error. The primer mix had 60 Vbeta and 13 Jbeta primers. Some clones are missing from TCRdb's copy, which holds only in-frame ones; the method was immunoSEQ multiplex PCR. Of about 150,000 clones in the sample, 75% were seen once. This CDR3 spans 12 amino acids. Looked up from germline, CDR1 is SEHNR and CDR2 is FQNEAQ (reference sequence). This rearrangement joins TRBV7-9 to TRBJ2-7; the D gene is possibly TRBD2 (6 bases). This TCR was recovered from a man between 18 and 35 years old in good health and CMV-seropositive. Sequencing used PBMCs. CDR3 amino acids: CSSSPRGYEQYF. CDR3 in DNA: TGTTCCAGCAGCCCGCGGGGCTACGAGCAGTACTTC.